The text below deals with one TCR beta chain. This entry comes from a study of T cell changes during pregnancy in multiple sclerosis. The method was immunoSEQ multiplex PCR; TCRdb's version includes in-frame clones alone and lacks a portion of them. The sample lists about 36,000 clones, roughly 93% occurring once. This CDR3 has 15 residues. CDR1 and CDR2 from the germline V gene are SGDLS and YYNGEE. V shed 1 base, J shed 5 bases, and the junction held 6 bases outside the gene matches. The chain links TRBV9 to TRBJ2-7; 10 bases map to TRBD1. The material sequenced was CD4+ T cells from peripheral blood mononuclear cells, taken in the first trimester of pregnancy. The origin of this receptor is a female donor with multiple sclerosis, enrolled in a pregnancy study. The CDR3 loop reads CASSVTGTGVHEQYF. CDR3 sequence (DNA): TGTGCCAGCAGCGTAACCGGGACAGGGGTGCACGAGCAGTACTTC.